This is a list of T cell receptor beta chains from one sample in a study of human T cells and chemical hapten exposure. TCRdb processed the RACE reads anew with MiXCR; each CDR3 protein has one entry. The repertoire holds around 300,000 distinct CDR3 sequences, with 5.5% to 8% as singletons. The sequencing used whole blood, collected in connection with sensitization to the hapten diphenylcyclopropenone (DPC). These receptors were collected from a woman between 18 and 29 years old with alopecia areata. Some clones in this sample may be carry-over from other donors' samples. The CDR3 runs from the conserved cysteine through the conserved F or W. Fields, in order: CDR3 protein, CDR3 DNA, J gene, D gene, V gene, clone size. A D gene is named only where the DNA matches it firmly. The size field is filled for only some rows; it gives once, few, many or a size class.

CASSSSLGSGANVLTF TGTGCCAGCAGTTCGTCGTTGGGGAGCGGGGCCAACGTCCTGACTTTC TRBJ2-6 NA TRBV6-5 NA
CASSQDPGQPSNQPQHF TGTGCCAGCAGCCAAGATCCAGGACAACCTAGCAATCAGCCCCAGCATTTT TRBJ1-5 NA TRBV4-2 NA
CSVLTGNYEQYF TGCAGCGTCCTTACAGGAAACTACGAGCAGTACTTC TRBJ2-7 NA TRBV29-1 few
CASSYGPDRYTF TGTGCCAGCAGTTACGGGCCAGACCGCTACACCTTC TRBJ1-2 NA TRBV6-5 many
CASSLADRDNEQFF TGTGCCAGCAGCTTGGCCGACAGGGACAATGAGCAGTTCTTC TRBJ2-1 TRBD1 TRBV5-4 few
CSATTIPQGAWYGYTF TGCAGCGCTACTACCATACCACAGGGGGCATGGTATGGCTACACCTTC TRBJ1-2 TRBD1 TRBV29-1 few
CASSLGVLAGYEQYF TGTGCCAGCAGCTTAGGGGTTCTAGCGGGCTACGAGCAGTACTTC TRBJ2-7 TRBD2 TRBV7-2 NA
CASSGGDQHYGYTF TGTGCCAGCAGCGGAGGGGATCAGCACTATGGCTACACCTTC TRBJ1-2 NA TRBV9 few
CASSLGLGADTQYF TGTGCCAGCAGTTTGGGACTAGGGGCAGATACGCAGTATTTT TRBJ2-3 TRBD2 TRBV27 many
CASSPRAQETQYF TGCGCCAGCAGCCCCAGGGCTCAAGAGACCCAGTACTTC TRBJ2-5 NA TRBV5-1 many